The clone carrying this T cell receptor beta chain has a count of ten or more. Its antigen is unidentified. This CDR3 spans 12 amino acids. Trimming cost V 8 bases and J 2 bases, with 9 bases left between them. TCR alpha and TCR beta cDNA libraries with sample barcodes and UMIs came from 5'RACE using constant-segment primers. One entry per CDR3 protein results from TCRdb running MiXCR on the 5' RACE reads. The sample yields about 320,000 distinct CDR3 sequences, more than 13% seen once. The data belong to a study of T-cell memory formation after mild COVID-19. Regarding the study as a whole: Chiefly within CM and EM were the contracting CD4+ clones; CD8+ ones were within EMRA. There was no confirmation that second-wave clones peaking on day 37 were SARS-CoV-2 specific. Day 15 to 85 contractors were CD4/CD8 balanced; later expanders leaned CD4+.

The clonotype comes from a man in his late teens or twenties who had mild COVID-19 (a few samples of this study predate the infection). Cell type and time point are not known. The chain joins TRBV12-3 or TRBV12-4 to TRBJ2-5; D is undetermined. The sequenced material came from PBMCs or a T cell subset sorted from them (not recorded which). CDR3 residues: CASGVRQETQYF. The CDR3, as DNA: TGTGCCAGCGGGGTTAGACAAGAGACCCAGTACTTC.